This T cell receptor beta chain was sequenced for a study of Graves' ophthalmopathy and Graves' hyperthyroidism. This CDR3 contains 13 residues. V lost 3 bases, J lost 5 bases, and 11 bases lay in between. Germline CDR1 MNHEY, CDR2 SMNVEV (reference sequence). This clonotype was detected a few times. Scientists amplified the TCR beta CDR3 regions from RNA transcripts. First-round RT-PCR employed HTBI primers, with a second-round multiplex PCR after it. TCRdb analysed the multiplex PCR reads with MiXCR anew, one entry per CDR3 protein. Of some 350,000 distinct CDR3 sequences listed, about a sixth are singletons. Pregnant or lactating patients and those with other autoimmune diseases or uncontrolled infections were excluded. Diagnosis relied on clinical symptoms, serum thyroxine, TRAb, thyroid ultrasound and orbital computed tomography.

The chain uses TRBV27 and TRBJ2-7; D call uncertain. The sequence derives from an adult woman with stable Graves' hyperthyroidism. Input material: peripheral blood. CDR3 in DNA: TGTGCCAGCAGTTTTAAGTGGAGCCACGAGCAGTACTTC. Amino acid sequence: CASSFKWSHEQYF.